One and the same sample provided the 21 T cell receptor beta chains below, sequenced in a study of T-cell memory formation after mild COVID-19. A single record per CDR3 protein comes from TCRdb applying MiXCR to the 5' RACE reads. The sample contains under 400,000 distinct CDR3 sequences, around 30% of which appear only once. Sequencing used PBMCs or a T cell subset sorted from them (not recorded which). The receptor set was obtained from an adult woman who had mild COVID-19 (a few samples of this study predate the infection). Cell type and time point are not known.

The DNA of the CDR3 is TGTGCCAGCAGCTCCCCAACTAGCGGGAGGGCCTCCTACAATGAGCAGTTCTTC. Its translation is CASSSPTSGRASYNEQFF. The chain uses TRBV7-2 and TRBJ2-1; TRBD2 aligns across 13 bases. Looked up from germline, CDR1 is SGHTA and CDR2 is FQGNSA. Trimming at V came to 4 bases and at J to 0 bases, leaving 6 bases not matched to a gene. This CDR3 spans 18 amino acids.

V and J are TRBV12-3 or TRBV12-4 and TRBJ2-6, with 7 bases identical to TRBD1. V was clipped by 6 bases and J by 3 bases; unmatched bases: 11. This CDR3 contains 17 residues. In nucleotides, the CDR3 is TGTGCCAGCAGAACAGATCGACAGGGCAGTGGGGCCAACGTCCTGACTTTC. Amino acid sequence: CASRTDRQGSGANVLTF.

This clonotype was counted a few times. The chain joins TRBV5-6 to TRBJ2-1, with D possibly TRBD1 on 6 matching bases. This CDR3 is 15 amino acids long. The V gene's germline CDR1 is SGHDT and CDR2 YYEEEE. V was clipped by 4 bases and J by 8 bases, with 19 bases between them. The CDR3 region has the DNA TGTGCCAGCAGCCTAGTCAGTACAGGGACGTATGAGCAGTTCTTC. Its protein is CASSLVSTGTYEQFF.

This clonotype appeared a few times. This rearrangement joins TRBV6-2 or TRBV6-3 to TRBJ1-4; no reliable D call. CDR3 length equals 11 residues. V shed 6 bases and J shed 5 bases, with 4 bases lying between them. Germline V gene sequence: CDR1 MNHEY, CDR2 SVGEGT. CDR3 loop: CASRLNEKLFF. In nucleotides, the CDR3 is TGTGCCAGCAGGTTAAATGAAAAACTGTTTTTT.

The chain has TRBV7-6 and TRBJ1-1; 7 bases fit TRBD1. With V trimmed by 5 bases and J by 6 bases, 9 bases remained unmatched. The CDR3 runs to 14 residues. Germline-derived CDR1 and CDR2 are SGHVS and FNYEAQ. The CDR3 coding sequence is TGTGCCAGCAGCGCGACGGGACAGTATGCTGAAGCTTTCTTT. Translation: CASSATGQYAEAFF.

This chain connects TRBV7-6 to TRBJ2-5; D is unclear. CDR3 length equals 16 residues. Trimming took 7 bases from V and 5 from J, leaving 23 bases between them. Germline V CDR1 and CDR2: SGHVS, FNYEAQ. In DNA, the CDR3 is TGTGCCAGCACCCCCGAGTGGCGACGTTTTTCGGAGACCCAGTACTTC. As protein: CASTPEWRRFSETQYF.

This chain connects TRBV6-5 to TRBJ2-7, with no clear D. Germline V gene sequence: CDR1 MNHEY, CDR2 SVGAGI. Trimming took 2 bases from V and 1 from J, leaving 12 bases between them. The CDR3 extends over 15 amino acids. The CDR3 nucleotides read TGTGCCAGCAGTTACGGGCCCGGGTCGTCCTACGAGCAGTACTTC. Amino acids: CASSYGPGSSYEQYF.

The V and J genes are TRBV5-5 and TRBJ2-5, with 13 bases fitting TRBD2. The CDR3 runs 16 residues. V shed 0 bases, J shed 2 bases, and the junction held 1 base outside the gene matches. Per germline, CDR1 SGHKS and CDR2 YYEKEE (reference sequence). CDR3 bases: TGTGCCAGCAGCTTGGTACTAGCGGGGGGGCAAGAGACCCAGTACTTC. Amino acid sequence: CASSLVLAGGQETQYF.

This clonotype came up a few times. This rearrangement joins TRBV5-1 to TRBJ2-7; D not resolved. Trimming stripped 4 bases from V and 2 bases from J, with 10 bases between. This CDR3 has 13 amino acids. The germline V gene encodes CDR1 SGHRS and CDR2 YFSETQ. CDR3 sequence: CASSVAVAYEQYF. The CDR3 DNA reads as TGCGCCAGCAGCGTCGCTGTTGCCTACGAGCAGTACTTC.

The gene calls are TRBV19 and TRBJ2-7; no clear D. Trimming left V 6 bases short and J 0 bases short, with 15 bases between. Germline CDR1 LNHDA, CDR2 SQIVND (reference sequence). The CDR3 loop spans 15 amino acids. CDR3 region: CASRPQDHSSYEQYF. CDR3 bases: TGTGCCAGTAGGCCTCAGGATCATAGCTCCTACGAGCAGTACTTC.

This clonotype has more than one count but fewer than ten. The chain employs TRBV12-3 or TRBV12-4 and TRBJ1-1; D remains unclear. V dropped 4 bases and J dropped 5 bases, with 17 bases sitting between them. This CDR3 contains 15 residues. The CDR3 here is CASSSTTNPRTEAFF. The CDR3 DNA reads as TGTGCCAGCAGTTCGACTACCAACCCGAGAACTGAAGCTTTCTTT.

In this sample, this clonotype turned up many times. The J gene is TRBJ1-1, the V gene TRBV20-1, with TRBD1 as a possible D gene (5 bases). This CDR3 region has 13 residues. Per the germline V gene, CDR1 is DFQATT and CDR2 is SNEGSKA (reference sequence). The V end was cut by 4 bases, the J end by 11 bases, with 20 bases between. CDR3 in DNA: TGCAGTGCTACGACAGAGAACGGGAGGAGGGCTTTCTTT. It codes for CSATTENGRRAFF.

This clonotype was picked up one time. The chain has TRBV12-3 or TRBV12-4 and TRBJ2-3; D call uncertain. The CDR3 is made up of 13 amino acids. V was trimmed by 7 bases and J by 6 bases, leaving 14 bases between them. Written as DNA, the CDR3 is TGTGCCAGCATGGCCAATTGGGTCGATACGCAGTATTTT. Amino acid sequence: CASMANWVDTQYF.

This clonotype appeared a few times. The rearrangement links TRBV20-1 to TRBJ2-1, with D possibly matching TRBD2 (6 bases). V dropped 6 bases and J dropped 4 bases, with 16 bases sitting between them. The CDR3 spans 14 residues. Germline loops: CDR1 DFQATT, CDR2 SNEGSKA (reference sequence). The CDR3 loop reads CSASARDVYNEQFF. The CDR3 DNA sequence: TGCAGTGCCTCGGCGCGGGACGTATACAATGAGCAGTTCTTC.

The chain has TRBV5-1 and TRBJ1-1; D is uncertain. The CDR3 runs 13 residues. V shed 1 base and J shed 2 bases, with 6 bases lying between them. Germline lookup yields CDR1 SGHRS and CDR2 YFSETQ. CDR3 coding DNA: TGCGCCAGCAGCTTGAACGCTAACACTGAAGCTTTCTTT. Its translation is CASSLNANTEAFF.

The rearrangement links TRBV5-6 to TRBJ1-2, with D unresolved. Germline V gene data show CDR1 as SGHDT and CDR2 as YYEEEE. The CDR3 is 12 amino acids. V lost 2 bases and J 3 bases, leaving 5 bases between the germline ends. Here the CDR3 DNA reads TGTGCCAGCAGCTTAATGGACTATGGCTACACCTTC. The encoded protein is CASSLMDYGYTF.

The rearrangement joins TRBV12-3 or TRBV12-4 to TRBJ2-1; the match to TRBD2 covers 10 bases. This CDR3 spans 14 amino acids. J lost 8 bases, V lost 5 bases, and 6 bases had no gene match. The DNA of the CDR3 is TGTGCCAGCAGTCTCGGACTAGCGGAAGATGAGCAGTTCTTC. This translates into CASSLGLAEDEQFF.

This clonotype turned up a few times. V usage is TRBV20-1 and J usage is TRBJ2-1; TRBD2 matches at 14 bases. Germline V gene sequence: CDR1 DFQATT, CDR2 SNEGSKA (reference sequence). The CDR3 length is 14 residues. Trimming cost V 5 bases and J 7 bases; bases outside gene matches: 4. For the CDR3, the DNA is TGCAGTGCTCGGACTAGCGGGAGGAGGAATGAGCAGTTCTTC. This translates into CSARTSGRRNEQFF.

This clonotype has more than one count but fewer than ten. The V and J genes are TRBV28 and TRBJ2-5; D not certain. The germline CDR1 and CDR2 sequences are MDHEN and SYDVKM. The CDR3 runs to 16 residues. Trimming stripped 5 bases from V and 2 bases from J, with 18 bases between. The CDR3 sequence: CASSPRTWLQQETQYF. CDR3 sequence (DNA): TGTGCCAGCAGTCCCCGGACGTGGCTCCAACAAGAGACCCAGTACTTC.

This clonotype was seen more than once but under ten times. The chain employs TRBV29-1 and TRBJ2-5, with 10 positions matching TRBD2. V dropped 2 bases and J dropped 1; count of bases not matched to a gene: 10. This CDR3 comprises 17 residues. In germline, CDR1 is SQVTM, CDR2 ANQGSEA. CDR3 protein: CSVERRVRLAGQETQYF. The CDR3 DNA sequence: TGCAGCGTTGAACGGAGGGTCCGACTAGCGGGCCAAGAGACCCAGTACTTC.

The chain combines TRBV30 with TRBJ2-5, with D perhaps given as TRBD1 or TRBD2 (5 bases each). In germline, CDR1 is GTSNPN, CDR2 SVGIG (reference sequence). The CDR3 spans 12 residues. The V end was cut by 7 bases, the J end by 4 bases, with 13 bases between. This CDR3 reads CAFRDVIETQYF. The CDR3 bases are TGTGCCTTCCGGGACGTTATAGAGACCCAGTACTTC. Using reference TRBV30 and TRBJ2-5 for the parts outside the CDR3, the full variable domain is SQTIHQWPATLVQPVGSPLSLECTVEGTSNPNLYWYRQAAGRGLQLLFYSVGIGQISSEVPQNLSASRPQDRQFILSSKKLLLSDSGFYLCAFRDVIETQYFGPGTRLLVL.